This is a list of T cell receptor beta chains from one sample in a study of blood T cell repertoires in COVID-19. TCRdb keeps only in-frame clones here, not all; method: immunoSEQ multiplex PCR. The sample has about 180,000 clones, roughly four fifths seen once. Source material: peripheral blood. Receptors originate from a woman aged 70 to 79 with COVID-19, enrolled during active disease. CDR3s include the opening cysteine and the closing phenylalanine or tryptophan. Fields, in order: D gene, V gene, J gene, clone size, CDR3 protein, CDR3 DNA. D genes are given only for firm matches. Clone size, where shown, is once, few, many, or a class for clones that have expanded.

>.|TRBV6-5|TRBJ2-3|.
CASSYSIGGTPDTQYF
TGTGCCAGCAGTTACTCGATCGGGGGTACCCCAGATACGCAGTATTTT
>.|TRBV7-2|TRBJ1-1|.
CASSFIGGVNTEAFF
TGTGCCAGCAGCTTCATCGGAGGGGTGAACACTGAAGCTTTCTTT
>.|TRBV29-1|TRBJ2-3|.
CSVEPGADTQYF
TGCAGCGTTGAACCGGGTGCAGATACGCAGTATTTT
>.|TRBV5-8|TRBJ1-5|.
CASSNTGYNQPQHF
TGTGCCAGCAGCAACACGGGGTATAATCAGCCCCAGCATTTT
>.|TRBV2|TRBJ2-7|.
CASRTHGGPDEQYF
TGTGCCAGCAGGACTCACGGGGGTCCAGACGAGCAGTACTTC
>.|TRBV6-2/TRBV6-3|TRBJ2-5|few
CASSKRVANPGGETQYF
TGTGCCAGCAGTAAACGGGTGGCTAACCCTGGAGGAGAGACCCAGTACTTC
>TRBD2|TRBV7-2|TRBJ2-3|.
CASSPRTSGRADTQYF
TGTGCCAGCAGCCCCCGGACTAGCGGGAGGGCAGATACGCAGTATTTT
>TRBD2|TRBV19|TRBJ2-3|.
CASSLGLAGGSDTQYF
TGTGCCAGTAGTTTGGGACTAGCGGGAGGCTCAGATACGCAGTATTTT
>TRBD2|TRBV5-1|TRBJ2-1|.
CASSSEGRGTGGEQFF
TGCGCCAGCAGCTCCGAGGGTCGCGGGACCGGGGGGGAGCAGTTCTTC
>TRBD1|TRBV5-4|TRBJ1-3|.
CASSLDRGRGGNTIYF
TGTGCCAGCAGCTTGGACAGGGGGCGCGGTGGAAACACCATATATTTT
>TRBD2|TRBV5-4|TRBJ2-1|.
CASSLQRGYNEQFF
TGTGCCAGCAGCTTGCAGCGGGGATACAATGAGCAGTTCTTC
>TRBD2|TRBV9|TRBJ2-7|.
CASSAGASGRVYEQYF
TGTGCCAGCAGCGCCGGGGCTAGCGGGAGGGTGTACGAGCAGTACTTC
>.|TRBV3-1/TRBV3-2|TRBJ2-2|.
CASSRPGLGYTGELFF
TGTGCCAGCAGCCGACCGGGACTCGGCTACACCGGGGAGCTGTTTTTT
>TRBD1|TRBV27|TRBJ1-6|once
CALPRDRARNSPLHF
TGTGCCTTACCCCGGGACAGGGCACGTAATTCACCCCTCCACTTT
>TRBD2|TRBV28|TRBJ2-3|.
CASSATSPDTQYF
TGTGCCAGCAGTGCGACTAGCCCAGATACGCAGTATTTT
>.|TRBV6-2/TRBV6-3|TRBJ1-5|few
CASSYQDRANQPQHF
TGTGCCAGCAGTTACCAGGACAGAGCCAATCAGCCCCAGCATTTT
>TRBD1|TRBV7-9|TRBJ2-3|.
CASSQGTGKLFTDTQYF
TGTGCCAGCAGCCAAGGGACAGGAAAGCTATTCACAGATACGCAGTATTTT
>TRBD1|TRBV24-1|TRBJ1-2|.
CATSDEGQGDYGYTF
TGTGCCACCAGTGATGAGGGACAGGGCGACTATGGCTACACCTTC
>TRBD1|TRBV7-9|TRBJ2-1|.
CASSLLGQSYPDEQFF
TGTGCCAGCAGCTTATTGGGACAGTCCTACCCAGATGAGCAGTTCTTC
>.|TRBV11-3|TRBJ2-7|.
CASSLGGRTASYEQYF
TGTGCCAGCAGCTTAGGGGGGCGGACAGCCTCCTACGAGCAGTACTTC
>.|TRBV5-4|TRBJ2-7|few
CASSLGRSGVGEQYF
TGTGCCAGCAGCTTGGGTCGTTCAGGGGTTGGAGAGCAGTACTTC
>.|TRBV6-6|TRBJ1-4|.
CASTQDFKLFF
TGTGCCAGCACTCAGGACTTTAAACTGTTTTTT
>TRBD1|TRBV6-6|TRBJ2-7|.
CASSRPDRGLSVQGSYEQYF
TGTGCCAGCAGCCGACCCGACAGGGGGTTATCAGTCCAGGGGTCCTACGAGCAGTACTTC
>.|TRBV7-2|TRBJ1-2|.
CASSFRGLSPSYGYTF
TGTGCCAGCAGCTTCCGAGGGCTGAGCCCTTCCTATGGCTACACCTTC
>.|TRBV6-5|TRBJ2-2|.
CASSPGGVTGELFF
TGTGCCAGCAGCCCCGGGGGAGTGACCGGGGAGCTGTTTTTT
>.|TRBV28|TRBJ1-1|.
CASRRQLNTEAFF
TGTGCCAGCAGGAGGCAGCTGAACACTGAAGCTTTCTTT
>TRBD1|TRBV29-1|TRBJ1-4|.
CSVGTGRAEKLFF
TGCAGCGTTGGGACAGGGAGGGCCGAAAAACTGTTTTTT
>.|TRBV2|TRBJ2-5|once
CASKPTRTQETQYF
TGTGCCAGCAAGCCGACACGGACTCAAGAGACCCAGTACTTC
>.|TRBV29-1|TRBJ1-5|.
CSVTSGDQPQHF
TGCAGCGTGACCTCGGGGGATCAGCCCCAGCATTTT
>TRBD1|TRBV10-3|TRBJ1-1|.
CAISENRDSEAFF
TGTGCCATCAGTGAGAACCGGGACAGTGAAGCTTTCTTT
>.|TRBV28|TRBJ2-1|.
CASSLQGPVGGQFF
TGTGCCAGCAGTTTACAGGGCCCCGTCGGGGGGCAGTTCTTC
>.|TRBV7-7|TRBJ2-6|.
CASSLAPAGANVLTF
TGTGCCAGCAGCTTAGCGCCGGCTGGGGCCAACGTCCTGACTTTC
>.|TRBV24-1|TRBJ2-3|.
CATSEVGATDTQYF
TGTGCCACCAGTGAGGTGGGGGCCACAGATACGCAGTATTTT
>TRBD1|TRBV11-3|TRBJ2-2|.
CASTLSGTGAPGELFF
TGTGCCAGCACTCTATCCGGGACAGGGGCCCCCGGGGAGCTGTTTTTT
>.|TRBV2|TRBJ1-5|.
CASSESFVGAPAQHF
TGTGCCAGCAGTGAATCTTTTGTAGGGGCCCCCGCCCAGCATTTT
>TRBD2|TRBV11-3|TRBJ2-1|.
CASSFRLAGDEQFF
TGTGCCAGCAGCTTCCGTTTAGCGGGAGATGAGCAGTTCTTC
>TRBD2|TRBV9|TRBJ2-1|.
CASSVALAGASHNEQFF
TGTGCCAGCAGCGTAGCCCTAGCGGGAGCCTCGCACAATGAGCAGTTCTTC
>TRBD1|TRBV5-1|TRBJ1-1|.
CASSLAGQGSTEAFF
TGCGCCAGCAGCTTGGCGGGACAGGGTAGCACTGAAGCTTTCTTT
>TRBD2|TRBV5-4|TRBJ2-3|.
CASSLRSSGTADTQYF
TGTGCCAGCAGCTTGAGGTCTAGCGGGACAGCAGATACGCAGTATTTT
>TRBD2|TRBV28|TRBJ2-4|few
CASSLISGGNIQYF
TGTGCCAGCAGTTTAATTAGCGGGGGAAACATTCAGTACTTC
>TRBD1|TRBV3-1/TRBV3-2|TRBJ2-7|.
CASSQGQGGSDEQYF
TGTGCCAGCAGCCAAGGACAGGGCGGTAGCGACGAGCAGTACTTC
>TRBD2|TRBV10-1|TRBJ2-2|.
CASSETSGGTGELFF
TGCGCCAGCAGTGAAACTAGCGGGGGGACCGGGGAGCTGTTTTTT
>TRBD2|TRBV7-9|TRBJ2-7|.
CASSSLGGGLDYEQYF
TGTGCCAGCAGCTCCCTCGGGGGGGGCTTAGACTACGAGCAGTACTTC
>TRBD2|TRBV28|TRBJ2-3|.
CASINRGLAGRADTQYF
TGTGCCAGCATTAACCGTGGATTAGCGGGAAGAGCAGATACGCAGTATTTT
>.|TRBV10-3|TRBJ1-2|.
CAISRQLDATNYGYTF
TGTGCCATCAGCAGACAACTGGATGCTACTAACTATGGCTACACCTTC
>.|TRBV5-5|TRBJ1-1|.
CASSATANTEAFF
TGTGCCAGCAGCGCAACAGCGAACACTGAAGCTTTCTTT
>TRBD1|TRBV7-8|TRBJ2-5|.
CASTLRGTGARGYQETQYF
TGTGCCAGCACCTTAAGAGGGACAGGGGCCCGAGGGTACCAAGAGACCCAGTACTTC
>TRBD1|TRBV30|TRBJ2-4|.
CAWRKTGWDKNIQYF
TGTGCCTGGAGAAAGACAGGGTGGGACAAAAACATTCAGTACTTC
>TRBD1|TRBV27|TRBJ2-7|.
CASSLSTGTYEQYF
TGTGCCAGCAGTTTATCGACAGGGACCTACGAGCAGTACTTC
>TRBD1|TRBV5-3|TRBJ1-1|few
CARSSDRGGKAFF
TGTGCCAGAAGCTCTGACAGGGGGGGTAAAGCTTTCTTT
>TRBD2|TRBV11-2|TRBJ2-5|.
CASSSQLAGVGETQYF
TGTGCCAGCAGCTCGCAACTAGCGGGAGTGGGCGAGACCCAGTACTTC